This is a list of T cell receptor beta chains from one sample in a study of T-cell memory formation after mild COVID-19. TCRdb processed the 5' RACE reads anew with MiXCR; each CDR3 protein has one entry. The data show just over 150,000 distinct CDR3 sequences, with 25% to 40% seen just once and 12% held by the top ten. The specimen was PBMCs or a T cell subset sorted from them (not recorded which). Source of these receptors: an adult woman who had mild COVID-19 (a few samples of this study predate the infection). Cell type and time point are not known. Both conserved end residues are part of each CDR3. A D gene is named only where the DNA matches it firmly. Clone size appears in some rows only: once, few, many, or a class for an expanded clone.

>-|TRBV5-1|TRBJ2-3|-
TGCGCCAGCAGCTTCGACGGCCACCAACCGTCTAGCACAGATACGCAGTATTTT
CASSFDGHQPSSTDTQYF
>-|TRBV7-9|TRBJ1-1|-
TGTGCCAGCACCTTCGGGCTAATGAACACTGAAGCTTTCTTT
CASTFGLMNTEAFF
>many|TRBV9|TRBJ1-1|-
TGTGCCAGCAGCGTTGGAACACTGAACACTGAAGCTTTCTTT
CASSVGTLNTEAFF
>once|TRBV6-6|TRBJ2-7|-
TGTGCCAGCAGTTACTCTCCGGTCGACGAGCAGTACTTC
CASSYSPVDEQYF
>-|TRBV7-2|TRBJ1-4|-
TGTGCCAGCAGCCCGTCTGTCTGGGGGGCTATAAATGAAAAACTGTTTTTT
CASSPSVWGAINEKLFF
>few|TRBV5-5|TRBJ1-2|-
TGTGCCAGCAGCTTGGACAGGGACGGCTACACCTTC
CASSLDRDGYTF
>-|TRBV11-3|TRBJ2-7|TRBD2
TGTGCCAGCAGCTTAGGGGCCTTTGAGCGGGGGGCCTACGAGCAGTACTTC
CASSLGAFERGAYEQYF
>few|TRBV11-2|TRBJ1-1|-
TGTGCCAGCAGACTCGACCGAAATGGGGCCAACACTGAAGCTTTCTTT
CASRLDRNGANTEAFF
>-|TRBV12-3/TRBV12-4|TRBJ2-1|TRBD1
TGTGCCAGCAGTTCTCCGGGACAGGGCCCTCTCAATGAGCAGTTCTTC
CASSSPGQGPLNEQFF
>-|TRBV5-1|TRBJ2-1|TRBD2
TGCGCCAGCAGCCTTAGCGGGGGATACAATGAGCAGTTCTTC
CASSLSGGYNEQFF
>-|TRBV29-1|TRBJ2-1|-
TGCAGCGTTGTTAGGATCAATGAGCAGTTCTTC
CSVVRINEQFF
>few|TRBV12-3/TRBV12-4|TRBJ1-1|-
TGTGCCAGCAGTTTGAACAGTATGAACACTGAAGCTTTCTTT
CASSLNSMNTEAFF
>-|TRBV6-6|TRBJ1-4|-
TGTGCCAGCAGTTTAACAGGTTCTAATGAAAAACTGTTTTTT
CASSLTGSNEKLFF
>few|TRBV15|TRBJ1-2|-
TGTGCCACCAGCAGAGATTTGTCAGGGGCCGGCTATGGCTACACCTTC
CATSRDLSGAGYGYTF
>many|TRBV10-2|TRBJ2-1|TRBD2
TGCGCCAGCAGTGAGGCGGGGCGGGGGGCTTACAATGAGCAGTTCTTC
CASSEAGRGAYNEQFF
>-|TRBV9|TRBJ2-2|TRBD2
TGTGCCAGCAGCGTAAGCGGGGGGGCCCCGCCTAACACCGGGGAGCTGTTTTTT
CASSVSGGAPPNTGELFF
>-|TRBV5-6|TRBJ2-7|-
TGTGCCAGCAGCTTTAACTCCAGGCCTTCCATCGAGCAGTACTTC
CASSFNSRPSIEQYF
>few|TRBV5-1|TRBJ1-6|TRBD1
TGCGCCAGCAGCTTGAACCGGGACAGGAATTCACCCCTCCACTTT
CASSLNRDRNSPLHF
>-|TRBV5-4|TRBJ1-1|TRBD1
TGTGCCAGCAGCCCGGGACAGGGAGTCACTGAAGCTTTCTTT
CASSPGQGVTEAFF
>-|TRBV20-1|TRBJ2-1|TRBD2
TGCAGTGCCGTTCCGGGACTAGCGGGAGGAAGCGGCTACAATGAGCAGTTCTTC
CSAVPGLAGGSGYNEQFF
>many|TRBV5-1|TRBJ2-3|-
TGCGCCAGCAGCTTGGATGGGCAGCCAGCAGATACGCAGTATTTT
CASSLDGQPADTQYF
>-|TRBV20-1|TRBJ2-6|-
TGCAGTGCTAGACAGGACTCTGGGGCCAACGTCCTGACTTTC
CSARQDSGANVLTF
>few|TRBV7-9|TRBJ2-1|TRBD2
TGTGCCAGCAGCCGCAGGGGCCTAGCGGGAGACAACAATGAGCAGTTCTTC
CASSRRGLAGDNNEQFF
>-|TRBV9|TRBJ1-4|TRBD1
TGTGCCAGCAGCGTTACAACAGGGGCGACGGAAAAACTGTTTTTT
CASSVTTGATEKLFF
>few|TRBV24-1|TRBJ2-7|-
TGTGCCACCAGTGATTCTCCTGAGGACGAGCAGTACTTC
CATSDSPEDEQYF
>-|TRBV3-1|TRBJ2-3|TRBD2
TGTGCCAGCAGCCGAACTAGCGGGGGGAACACAGATACGCAGTATTTT
CASSRTSGGNTDTQYF
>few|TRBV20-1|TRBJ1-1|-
TGCAGTGCTAGAGGTCCGGGACTCGGCACTGAAGCTTTCTTT
CSARGPGLGTEAFF
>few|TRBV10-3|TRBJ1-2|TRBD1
TGTGCCATCAGTGAGCCTGACAGGGGAGGTAACTATGGCTACACCTTC
CAISEPDRGGNYGYTF
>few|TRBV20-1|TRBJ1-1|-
TGCAGTGCTAGAGATCGACCCGACGCTGAAGCTTTCTTT
CSARDRPDAEAFF
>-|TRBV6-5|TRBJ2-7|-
TGTGCCAGCAGTTACGGGGGTTCAGCCTACGGGCAGTACTTC
CASSYGGSAYGQYF
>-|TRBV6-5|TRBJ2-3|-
TGTGCCAGCAGTACCCATAGCACAGATACGCAGTATTTT
CASSTHSTDTQYF
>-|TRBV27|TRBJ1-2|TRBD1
TGTGCCAGCAGTTGGGACAGGGCCTTTGGGGGCTACACCTTC
CASSWDRAFGGYTF
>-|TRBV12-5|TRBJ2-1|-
TGTGCTAGTGGTTTGGTTAACAGGGATTACTACAATGAGCAGTTCTTC
CASGLVNRDYYNEQFF
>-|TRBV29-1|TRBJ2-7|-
TGCAGCGCCCGGGGGAAGGATTTCTACGAGCAGTACTTC
CSARGKDFYEQYF
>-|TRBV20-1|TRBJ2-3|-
TGCAGTGCTAGATCGGGTGGGGAGAGCACAGATACGCAGTATTTT
CSARSGGESTDTQYF
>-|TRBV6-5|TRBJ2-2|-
TGTGCCAGCAGGAAGGGGTCGGTCGGGGAGCTGTTTTTT
CASRKGSVGELFF
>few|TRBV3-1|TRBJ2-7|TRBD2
TGTGCCAGCAGCCAAGTGCTAGCGGGAGGGGACGAGCAGTACTTC
CASSQVLAGGDEQYF
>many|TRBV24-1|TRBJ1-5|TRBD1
TGTGCCACGCAGGGACAGGGCAATCAGCCCCAGCATTTT
CATQGQGNQPQHF
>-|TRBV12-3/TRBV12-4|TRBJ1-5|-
TGTGCCAGCAGTTTAGGGGGGACATTTAGTTGGAGCAATCAGCCCCAGCATTTT
CASSLGGTFSWSNQPQHF
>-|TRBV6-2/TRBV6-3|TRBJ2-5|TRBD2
TGTGCCAGCAGACCCATGACAGCGGGGGGAAGAGAGACCCAGTACTTC
CASRPMTAGGRETQYF